A selection of T cell receptor beta chains follows, all from one sample in a study of beta chain features in type 1 diabetes. This table comes from immunoSEQ multiplex PCR, and its TCRdb copy is limited to in-frame clones, with some not included. The sample contains 300,000 to 350,000 clones, 6.5% to 10% of which appear only once. Input material: central memory CD4+ T cells from blood. All receptors come from a woman aged 18-29 years in good health. Each CDR3 is given with its conserved first and last residue. A D gene is named only where the DNA matches it firmly. The size entry is marked missing in some rows and otherwise reads once, few, many or a size class.

j_call	clone_size	d_call	cdr3_length	v_call	cdr3_nt	cdr3_aa
TRBJ2-2	NA	TRBD2	16	TRBV19	TGTGCCAGTAATGGACTAGCGGGTCTAAACACCGGGGAGCTGTTTTTT	CASNGLAGLNTGELFF
TRBJ2-7	few	TRBD2	15	TRBV15	TGTGCCACCAGCAAGATCGGGACTAGCGGCTACGAGCAGTACTTC	CATSKIGTSGYEQYF
TRBJ2-2	few	NA	12	TRBV2	TGTGCCAGCCAGGGGGGGACCGGGGAGCTGTTTTTT	CASQGGTGELFF
TRBJ1-3	few	NA	13	TRBV7-9	TGTGCCAGCAGCTTCTTACGGAGCAACACCATATATTTT	CASSFLRSNTIYF
TRBJ2-7	NA	NA	16	TRBV9	TGTGCCAGCAGCGTATCCGCGGGCACAACGTTTGACGAGCAGTACTTC	CASSVSAGTTFDEQYF
TRBJ1-2	many	NA	12	TRBV28	TGTGCCAGCAGTGAAGAGATCTATGGCTACACCTTC	CASSEEIYGYTF
TRBJ2-1	few	TRBD2	17	TRBV14	TGTGCCAGCAGCCACCGCCCGGCTAGCGGGATCGACAATGAGCAGTTCTTC	CASSHRPASGIDNEQFF
TRBJ1-2	few	NA	14	TRBV19	TGTGCCAGTAGTACCACTGGGACGGACGTCGGATACACCTTC	CASSTTGTDVGYTF
TRBJ2-2	many	TRBD2	14	TRBV10-1	TGCGCCAGCAGTGGACTAGCGGGAACCGGGGAGCTGTTTTTT	CASSGLAGTGELFF
TRBJ2-1	many	NA	13	TRBV14	TGTGCCAGCAGCCAGCTAGCACGAGGTAGGCAGTTCTTC	CASSQLARGRQFF
TRBJ1-5	many	TRBD1	14	TRBV7-2	TGTGCCAGCAGCACCACAGGGGCTAATCAGCCCCAGCATTTT	CASSTTGANQPQHF
TRBJ2-3	NA	TRBD1	13	TRBV4-2	TGTGCCAGCAGCCAGATACAGGGGGCCGGTTGGTATTTT	CASSQIQGAGWYF
TRBJ2-7	NA	TRBD2	17	TRBV19	TGTGCCAGTAGTTCCCCCCTAGCGGGAGACACCGTCTACGAGCAGTACTTC	CASSSPLAGDTVYEQYF
TRBJ2-7	few	NA	15	TRBV15	TGTGCCACCAGCAGTACTCCAAGGGGCGCCTACGAGCAGTACTTC	CATSSTPRGAYEQYF
TRBJ2-1	few	NA	18	TRBV28	TGTGCCAGCAGACCTCAGGGCGCGTTAGGACTCAGGGGTAATGAGCAGTTCTTC	CASRPQGALGLRGNEQFF
TRBJ1-2	few	NA	12	TRBV15	TGTGCCACCAGCCTCCATGGGGGTGGCTACACCTTC	CATSLHGGGYTF
TRBJ2-1	few	TRBD2	14	TRBV7-9	TGTGCCAGCAGCCCAGGCCTAGCGGACAATGAGCAGTTCTTC	CASSPGLADNEQFF
TRBJ1-5	few	NA	16	TRBV4-1	TGCGCCAGCAGCCAAATATGGGCGGCTGGTAATCAGCCCCAGCATTTT	CASSQIWAAGNQPQHF
TRBJ2-7	few	TRBD2	14	TRBV25-1	TGTGCCAGCGCCATAGCGGGAGGCACCTACGAGCAGTACTTC	CASAIAGGTYEQYF
TRBJ2-1	few	NA	15	TRBV9	TGTGCCAGCAGCGGAATAGCAGGGGCCTACAATGAGCAGTTCTTC	CASSGIAGAYNEQFF
TRBJ2-3	few	NA	13	TRBV4-1	TGCGCCAGCAGCCAAAGCAGGGAAGATACGCAGTATTTT	CASSQSREDTQYF
TRBJ2-6	NA	NA	15	TRBV5-4	TGTGCCAGCAGCCATCCAGGGGTTGGGGCCAACGTCCTGACTTTC	CASSHPGVGANVLTF
TRBJ2-3	few	TRBD1	11	TRBV29-1	TGCACCATAGGGGGCTTAGATACGCAGTATTTT	CTIGGLDTQYF
TRBJ2-5	NA	NA	14	TRBV5-4	TGTGCCAGCAGCCCGGCGGCGTCCCAAGAGACCCAGTACTTC	CASSPAASQETQYF
TRBJ2-2	few	NA	13	TRBV5-1	TGCGCCAGCAGCTTGGCAGTATCAGGGGAGCTGTTTTTT	CASSLAVSGELFF
TRBJ2-7	NA	NA	14	TRBV27	TGTGCCAGCAGTCCCCGGACTTCTCCCGGCGAGCAGTACTTC	CASSPRTSPGEQYF
TRBJ2-1	many	NA	15	TRBV7-2	TGTGCCAGCAGCTTACCGGGAAGCTCCTACAATGAGCAGTTCTTC	CASSLPGSSYNEQFF
TRBJ2-6	NA	NA	16	TRBV6-5	TGTGCCAGCAGTTCCGGGTACAGCTCTGGGGCCAACGTCCTGACTTTC	CASSSGYSSGANVLTF
TRBJ2-1	NA	NA	17	TRBV7-6	TGTGCCAGCAGCCGAAAGGGGGGGTTCGACTCCTACAATGAGCAGTTCTTC	CASSRKGGFDSYNEQFF
TRBJ1-5	few	NA	13	TRBV7-2	TGTGCCAGCAGTGGACAGTTTGATCAGCCCCAGCATTTT	CASSGQFDQPQHF
TRBJ2-7	NA	TRBD1	15	TRBV7-2	TGTGCCAGCAGCGCCCGGGACAGGGGAATAGGCGAGCAGTACTTC	CASSARDRGIGEQYF
TRBJ2-2	many	TRBD1	17	TRBV7-3	TGTGCCAGCAGCCTAGCCCTGGGACAGGGAGGGACCGGGGAGCTGTTTTTT	CASSLALGQGGTGELFF
TRBJ1-2	few	TRBD1	14	TRBV7-9	TGTGCCAGCAGCTCAGGACAGGGATACTATGGCTACACCTTC	CASSSGQGYYGYTF
TRBJ2-5	few	TRBD2	16	TRBV7-6	TGTGCCAGCAGTCAAAGACTAGCGGGAGGGCAAGAGACCCAGTACTTC	CASSQRLAGGQETQYF
TRBJ2-5	NA	NA	13	TRBV28	TGTGCCAGCAGGGCACTGAATGGTGAGACCCAGTACTTC	CASRALNGETQYF
TRBJ2-1	NA	NA	14	TRBV4-2	TGTGCCAGCAGCCAAGATTTGGGCCTCTTCAGGGAGTTCTTC	CASSQDLGLFREFF
TRBJ1-3	few	NA	15	TRBV6-5	TGTGCCAGCGCTAAAGGGGGTTTCTCTGGAAACACCATATATTTT	CASAKGGFSGNTIYF
TRBJ2-2	few	NA	18	TRBV7-9	TGTGCCAGCAGCTCCCAAGGGGCAGGGCGGCTTGGCACCGGGGAGCTGTTTTTT	CASSSQGAGRLGTGELFF
TRBJ2-3	many	NA	11	TRBV10-3	TGTGCCATCAGTGATTCGGGTACGCAGTATTTT	CAISDSGTQYF
TRBJ2-7	NA	NA	15	TRBV27	TGTGCCAGCAGGCCTCGTGGGTATACCTCCTACGAGCAGTACTTC	CASRPRGYTSYEQYF
TRBJ2-1	few	NA	14	TRBV6-5	TGTGCCAGCAGCCCGGGACGGCTTAATGACAAGCAGTTCTTC	CASSPGRLNDKQFF
TRBJ1-2	few	NA	13	TRBV6-5	TGTGCCAGCAGTTACCCCGGGACGGAAGGCTACACCTTC	CASSYPGTEGYTF
TRBJ2-3	NA	NA	16	TRBV9	TGTGCCAGCAGCGTAGAAGGGGCCGCGCCCACAGATACGCAGTATTTT	CASSVEGAAPTDTQYF
TRBJ2-3	NA	TRBD2	15	TRBV11-2	TGTGCCAGCAGCTTTAGCGGGAGATACACAGATACGCAGTATTTT	CASSFSGRYTDTQYF
TRBJ2-1	few	NA	15	TRBV11-2	TGTGCCAGCAGCTTTTTAGGCGGGACCTACAATGAGCAGTTCTTC	CASSFLGGTYNEQFF
TRBJ2-7	NA	NA	16	TRBV5-1	TGCGCCAGCAGCCCGGGAGGCAGGGGCCCGAACTACGAGCAGTACTTC	CASSPGGRGPNYEQYF
TRBJ2-5	NA	NA	14	TRBV9	TGTGCCAGCAGCGTGGACGCCGCGAGAGAGACCCAGTACTTC	CASSVDAARETQYF
TRBJ2-3	many	NA	15	TRBV7-2	TGTGCCAGCAGCTTAGTCTTCGGGGTTACAGATACGCAGTATTTT	CASSLVFGVTDTQYF
TRBJ2-5	few	TRBD2	15	TRBV5-4	TGTGCCAGCAGCTTGCGCCTAGCGGGAGTAGAGACCCAGTACTTC	CASSLRLAGVETQYF
TRBJ2-2	NA	NA	15	TRBV6-1	TGTGCCAGCAGTGACCGGGTGTCTTACACCGGGGAGCTGTTTTTT	CASSDRVSYTGELFF
TRBJ2-2	NA	NA	13	TRBV2	TGTGCCAGCAGTGCCCAGGGCATCGGGGAGCTGTTTTTT	CASSAQGIGELFF
TRBJ2-5	NA	TRBD2	16	TRBV27	TGTGCCAGCAGTCCAGGGACTAGCGGGAGAGGAGAGACCCAGTACTTC	CASSPGTSGRGETQYF
TRBJ2-7	NA	TRBD2	15	TRBV6-6	TGTGCCAGCAGTTACGTACTAGCGGGAGTCAGCGAGCAGTACTTC	CASSYVLAGVSEQYF
TRBJ1-2	many	NA	13	TRBV18	TGTGCCAGCTCACCAGCATCCCAGGCAGACTACACCTTC	CASSPASQADYTF
TRBJ2-1	NA	NA	13	TRBV11-2	TGTGCCAGCAGGTTGGCCGAACTTAATGAGCAGTTCTTC	CASRLAELNEQFF
TRBJ2-5	NA	NA	18	TRBV27	TGTGCCAGCAGTTTAACTCATGCGGCGGGGACAGCCCAAGAGACCCAGTACTTC	CASSLTHAAGTAQETQYF
TRBJ1-5	NA	TRBD1	11	TRBV19	TGTGCCACCGGACAGGGTCAGCCCCAGCATTTT	CATGQGQPQHF